This TCR beta chain was obtained from a study of cytomegalovirus exposure and HLA in healthy donors. General observations from the study: Some V segments (TRBV6-2 and TRBV6-3 among them) were excluded as indistinguishable.

The CDR3 is 14 residues long. The ends were cut back, 3 bases at V and 2 bases at J, with 10 bases in the middle. Germline assignment: CDR1 LGHNA and CDR2 YNFKEQ. In regard to this clone: The antigen remains undetermined.

PCR employed 60 Vbeta and 13 Jbeta primers. TCRdb's copy holds only in-frame clones and misses some; the assay was immunoSEQ multiplex PCR. The sample contains a few hundred thousand clones, roughly 79% of which appear only once. This TCR derives from a man younger than 35 in good health and CMV-seronegative. The sample was PBMCs. The chain joins TRBV4-2 to TRBJ1-2, with unresolved D. Written as DNA, the CDR3 is TGTGCCAGCAGCCAGGCGACGGGGAACTATGGCTACACCTTC. It is translated as CASSQATGNYGYTF.